Each of the 3 T cell receptor beta chains below was sequenced from the same sample in a study of T cells in Graves' hyperthyroidism and ophthalmopathy. RNA transcripts provided the source from which TCR beta CDR3 regions were amplified. First-round RT-PCR targeting the TCR CDR3 was performed with the HTBI primer set. Using its own MiXCR run on the multiplex PCR reads, TCRdb lists one record per CDR3 protein. Of almost 600,000 distinct CDR3 sequences listed, around 45% are singletons. The sequenced sample consisted of peripheral blood or thyroid tissue (not recorded which). The receptors were gathered from a young woman with Graves' hyperthyroidism.

The rearrangement links TRBV24-1 to TRBJ2-1; the D gene is possibly TRBD1 (6 bases). This CDR3 has 11 amino acids. V was shortened by 8 bases and J by 9 bases, with 10 bases between the two germline ends. Per germline, CDR1 KGHDR and CDR2 SFDVKD. The CDR3 DNA sequence: TGTGCCACCACACAGGGTGGTGAGCAGTTCTTC. The encoded protein is CATTQGGEQFF.

The chain carries TRBV7-8 and TRBJ2-1, with D perhaps TRBD2 (6 bases). This CDR3 has 11 amino acids. With 2 bases removed from V and 12 bases from J, the gap between germline ends came to 8 bases. The germline V gene has CDR1 SGHVS and CDR2 FQNEAQ. The DNA for the CDR3 is TGTGCCAGCAGCTTAAGCGGGTTGCAGTTCTTC. It specifies CASSLSGLQFF.

This clonotype was counted at least ten times. The V call is TRBV7-2, the J call TRBJ1-6, with D maybe TRBD1 (6 bases). This CDR3 is 19 amino acids long. The V end was cut by 5 bases, the J end by 8 bases, with 28 bases between. Germline CDR1 reads SGHTA; CDR2 reads FQGNSA. The CDR3 nucleotides read TGTGCCAGCAGCCGCACACTACTCTTTTTACAGGGATCGGATTCACCCCTCCACTTT. Amino acid sequence: CASSRTLLFLQGSDSPLHF.